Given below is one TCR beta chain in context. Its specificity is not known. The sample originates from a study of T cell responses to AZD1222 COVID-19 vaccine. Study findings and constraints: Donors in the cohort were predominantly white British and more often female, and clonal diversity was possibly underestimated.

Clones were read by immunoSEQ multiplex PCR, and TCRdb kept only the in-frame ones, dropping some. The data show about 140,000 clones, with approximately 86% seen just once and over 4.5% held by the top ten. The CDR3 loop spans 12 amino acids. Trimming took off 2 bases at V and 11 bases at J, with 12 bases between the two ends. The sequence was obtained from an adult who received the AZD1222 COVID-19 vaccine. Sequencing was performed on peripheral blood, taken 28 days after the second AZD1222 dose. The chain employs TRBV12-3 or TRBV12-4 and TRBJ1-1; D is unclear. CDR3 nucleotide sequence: TGTGCCAGCAGTTTATCCGGGGTAGGGGCTTTCTTT. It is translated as CASSLSGVGAFF.